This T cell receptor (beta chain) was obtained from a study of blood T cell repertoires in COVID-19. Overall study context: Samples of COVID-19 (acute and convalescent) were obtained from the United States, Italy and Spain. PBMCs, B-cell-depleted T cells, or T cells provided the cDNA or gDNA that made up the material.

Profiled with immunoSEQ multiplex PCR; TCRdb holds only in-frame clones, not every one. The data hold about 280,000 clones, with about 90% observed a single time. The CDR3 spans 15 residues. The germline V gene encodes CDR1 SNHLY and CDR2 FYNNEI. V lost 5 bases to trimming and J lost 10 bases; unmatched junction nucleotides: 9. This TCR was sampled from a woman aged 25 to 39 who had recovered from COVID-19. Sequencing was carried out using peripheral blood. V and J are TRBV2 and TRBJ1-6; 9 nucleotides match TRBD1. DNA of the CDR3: TGTGCCAGCAGTTCGCTCGGGACAGGGCAATCACCCCTCCACTTT. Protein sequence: CASSSLGTGQSPLHF.